This is a list of T cell receptor beta chains from one sample in a study of T cells after yellow fever vaccination. TCRdb fed the 5' RACE reads into MiXCR, producing one record per CDR3 protein. The data hold 300,000 to 350,000 distinct CDR3 sequences, with 4% to 5.5% observed a single time. Sample: PBMCs, taken 15 days after the yellow fever booster vaccination. These TCRs come from a man between 18 and 35 years old who received the YFV17D yellow fever vaccine. Each CDR3 is given with its conserved first and last residue.

CSARDLRGYPYEQYF | TRBJ2-7 | TRBV20-1
CASSVEWANEQFF | TRBJ2-1 | TRBV9
CSAALGSDEKLFF | TRBJ1-4 | TRBV20-1
CASSLNDNVEPQHF | TRBJ1-5 | TRBV7-2
CASNFGLLSPLHF | TRBJ1-6 | TRBV19
CARPQRRYEQYF | TRBJ2-7 | TRBV21-1
CSARVGTGDTEAFF | TRBJ1-1 | TRBV20-1
CASSLRASGAYF | TRBJ2-3 | TRBV2
CASSQRGHNEQFF | TRBJ2-1 | TRBV11-3
CASSLAEVDTQYF | TRBJ2-3 | TRBV7-2
CASRNRLNYGYTF | TRBJ1-2 | TRBV19
CASYLRGAGANVLTF | TRBJ2-6 | TRBV18
CASSPWTALLNTEAFF | TRBJ1-1 | TRBV7-8
CASSYVSGDTEAFF | TRBJ1-1 | TRBV6-2/TRBV6-3
CASSLQGSSGELFF | TRBJ2-2 | TRBV7-9
CASREDRAYGYTF | TRBJ1-2 | TRBV5-1
CASRRDNQPQHF | TRBJ1-5 | TRBV6-6
CASSRPSGRGYNSPLHF | TRBJ1-6 | TRBV4-3
CASRSLAGAVTGELFF | TRBJ2-2 | TRBV6-5
CASSLGDSLNTGELFF | TRBJ2-2 | TRBV5-1
CASSRTTGSYGYTF | TRBJ1-2 | TRBV7-2
CASKAGRLGNTIYF | TRBJ1-3 | TRBV12-3/TRBV12-4
CASSWGPPDTQYF | TRBJ2-3 | TRBV7-2
CASSQASTGELFF | TRBJ2-2 | TRBV4-1
CASSLWKEETQYF | TRBJ2-5 | TRBV7-9
CASSPPGDTEAFF | TRBJ1-1 | TRBV18
CAWEDRYSVAGGPGFF | TRBJ2-1 | TRBV30
CASSLGGQGGISNQPQHF | TRBJ1-5 | TRBV7-2
CASSPLGLVGNEQFF | TRBJ2-1 | TRBV9
CASSSYAWRAGVSDTQYF | TRBJ2-3 | TRBV27
CASSPRTGEPGSNQPQHF | TRBJ1-5 | TRBV9
CASRPTSLDTQYF | TRBJ2-3 | TRBV3-1
CAILTITSGQETQYF | TRBJ2-5 | TRBV6-2/TRBV6-3
CASSHFRTGTAEAFF | TRBJ1-1 | TRBV4-3
CSVEVRADEQYF | TRBJ2-7 | TRBV29-1
CASSLKRGVYNEQFF | TRBJ2-1 | TRBV4-2
CASSPKITGRLTEAFF | TRBJ1-1 | TRBV21-1
CASSQAAGGLTPDVGELFF | TRBJ2-2 | TRBV4-3
CASSLRQWDEKLFF | TRBJ1-4 | TRBV18
CASSSGDRETNEKLFF | TRBJ1-4 | TRBV5-1
CASSDRLQETQYF | TRBJ2-5 | TRBV9
CASSPGGAVTEAFF | TRBJ1-1 | TRBV7-3
CASSRTSGGVTGELFF | TRBJ2-2 | TRBV3-1
CASSPIRGGRVETQYF | TRBJ2-5 | TRBV7-2
CASKSSARGFWYGYTF | TRBJ1-2 | TRBV7-2
CASSLSGGKWEQFF | TRBJ2-1 | TRBV7-9
CASSFQRGGYEQYF | TRBJ2-7 | TRBV7-8
CASSTQQGVNSPLHF | TRBJ1-6 | TRBV18